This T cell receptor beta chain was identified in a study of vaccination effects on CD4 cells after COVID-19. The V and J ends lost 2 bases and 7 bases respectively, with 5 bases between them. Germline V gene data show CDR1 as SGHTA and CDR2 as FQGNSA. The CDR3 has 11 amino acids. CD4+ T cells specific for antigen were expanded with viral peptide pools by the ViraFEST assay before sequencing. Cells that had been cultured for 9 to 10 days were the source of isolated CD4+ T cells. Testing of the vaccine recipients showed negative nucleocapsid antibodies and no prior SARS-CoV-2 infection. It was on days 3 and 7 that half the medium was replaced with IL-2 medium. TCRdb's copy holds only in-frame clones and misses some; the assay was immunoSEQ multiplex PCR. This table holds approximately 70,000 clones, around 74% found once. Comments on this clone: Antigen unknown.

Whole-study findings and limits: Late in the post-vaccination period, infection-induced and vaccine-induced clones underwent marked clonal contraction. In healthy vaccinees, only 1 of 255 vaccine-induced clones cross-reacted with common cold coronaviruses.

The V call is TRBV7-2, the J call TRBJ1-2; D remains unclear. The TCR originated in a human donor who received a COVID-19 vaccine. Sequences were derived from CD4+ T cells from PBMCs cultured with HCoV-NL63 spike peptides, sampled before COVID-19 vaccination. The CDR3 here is CASSLFVGYTF. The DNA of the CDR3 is TGTGCCAGCAGCTTATTCGTTGGCTACACCTTC.